The 22 T cell receptor beta chains below all came from one sample that was sequenced in a study of cytomegalovirus exposure and HLA in healthy donors. Primers included in the PCR were 60 Vbeta and 13 Jbeta primers. TCRdb's table, derived via immunoSEQ multiplex PCR, lists solely in-frame clones and lacks some. This sample has under 150,000 clones, with approximately 80% found just once. Sequencing was done on a sample of PBMCs. The receptors shown here come from a woman between 40 and 55 years old in good health and CMV-seropositive.

The chain combines TRBV27 with TRBJ2-7; D might be TRBD1 (6 bases). Germline values: CDR1 MNHEY, CDR2 SMNVEV (reference sequence). There are 12 residues in the CDR3. V dropped 2 bases and J dropped 4 bases, with 6 bases sitting between them. The CDR3 loop is CASSLTGYEQYF. CDR3 DNA sequence: TGTGCCAGCAGTTTAACAGGGTACGAGCAGTACTTC.

The V gene is TRBV7-2, the J gene TRBJ2-7; D is perhaps TRBD1 (5 bases). The germline V and J ends were trimmed by 7 bases and 9 bases, with 19 bases remaining between them. CDR1 and CDR2 (germline): SGHTA, FQGNSA. The CDR3 has 13 residues. The CDR3 DNA follows: TGTGCCAGCACCACTTCTCAACCGCAGGGGCAGTACTTC. This encodes CASTTSQPQGQYF. The full variable domain, its missing parts supplied by reference TRBV7-2 and TRBJ2-7, is GAGVSQSPSNKVTEKGKDVELRCDPISGHTALYWYRQSLGQGLEFLIYFQGNSAPDKSGLPSDRFSAERTGGSVSTLTIQRTQQEDSAVYLCASTTSQPQGQYFGPGTRLTVT.

V usage is TRBV19 and J usage is TRBJ1-2; D is uncertain. CDR1 and CDR2 (germline): LNHDA, SQIVND (reference sequence). The germline V and J ends were trimmed by 9 bases and 8 bases, with 16 bases remaining between them. This CDR3 region has 12 residues. The CDR3 bases are TGTGCCAGCCTGACTTCGGGAGCCGGCTACACCTTC. This codes for CASLTSGAGYTF.

The J gene is TRBJ2-3, the V gene TRBV28, with TRBD2 matching over 9 bases. Trimming at V came to 6 bases and at J to 5 bases, leaving 9 bases not matched to a gene. This CDR3 comprises 15 residues. Germline V gives CDR1 MDHEN, CDR2 SYDVKM. This CDR3 is CASSLLIAGEDTQYF. CDR3 nucleotide sequence: TGTGCCAGCAGCCTCCTAATAGCGGGAGAAGATACGCAGTATTTT.

The rearrangement uses TRBV5-1 and TRBJ2-1; 7 nucleotides align to TRBD1. CDR1 and CDR2 from the germline V gene are SGHRS and YFSETQ. V shed 0 bases, J shed 2 bases, and the junction held 2 bases outside the gene matches. This CDR3 spans 15 amino acids. The DNA of the CDR3 is TGCGCCAGCAGCTTGGAAGGGGGCACCTACAATGAGCAGTTCTTC. This encodes CASSLEGGTYNEQFF.

The rearrangement joins TRBV15 to TRBJ2-5, with unresolved D. The J call could be wrong; TRBJ2-7 is a better fit for the DNA end. Germline V gene lookup returns CDR1 LNHNV and CDR2 YYDKDF (reference sequence). The CDR3 extends over 13 amino acids. The CDR3, as DNA: TGTGCCACCAGCAGAGACTACTCCTACGAGCAGTACTTC. Encoded protein: CATSRDYSYEQYF.

The CDR3 spells CASRHLSLGHEQYF. The CDR3 nucleotides are TGTGCCAGCAGACACCTAAGCCTAGGCCACGAGCAGTACTTC. This sequence joins TRBV4-2 and TRBJ2-7, with D hard to call. V dropped 6 bases and J dropped 5 bases, with 17 bases sitting between them. This CDR3 region has 14 residues. In germline, CDR1 is LGHNA, CDR2 YNFKEQ.

This clone appeared a few times. The chain employs TRBV4-3 and TRBJ2-6, with 7 nucleotides matching TRBD2. Germline CDR1 and CDR2: LGHNA and YSLEER. The J segment lost 0 bases and the V segment lost 1 base, leaving 12 bases of the junction unmatched. This CDR3 comprises 20 residues. The DNA for the CDR3 is TGCGCCAGCAGCCAAGGGGGGTTCAGGGAGGGGAGCTCTGGGGCCAACGTCCTGACTTTC. It translates to CASSQGGFREGSSGANVLTF.

A few counts support this clone. The chain links TRBV10-1 to TRBJ2-7; 7 bases are a match to TRBD2. The CDR3 is 16 residues long. Germline CDR1 and CDR2: WNHNN and SYGVQD (reference sequence). V was clipped by 5 bases and J by 2 bases; unmatched bases: 12. The chain's CDR3 is CASSSHPGGVTYEQYF. The CDR3 nucleotides are TGCGCCAGCAGTAGCCACCCGGGGGGAGTTACCTACGAGCAGTACTTC.

The chain combines TRBV2 with TRBJ1-6; 7 nucleotides agree with TRBD1. The germline CDR1 and CDR2 sequences are SNHLY and FYNNEI. The CDR3 sequence is 16 residues long. V lost 4 bases to trimming and J lost 2 bases; unmatched junction nucleotides: 5. The CDR3 protein is CASSAAGGTYNSPLHF. The CDR3 DNA reads as TGTGCCAGCAGTGCGGCAGGGGGTACCTATAATTCACCCCTCCACTTT.

CDR3 in amino acids: CASRSTGGVPQPQHF. DNA of the CDR3: TGTGCCAGCAGATCGACAGGGGGCGTACCTCAGCCCCAGCATTTT. This sequence joins TRBV6-5 and TRBJ1-5; TRBD1 matches at 10 bases. Germline V lookup: CDR1 MNHEY, CDR2 SVGAGI. CDR3 length equals 15 residues. V shed 6 bases, J shed 6 bases, and the junction held 8 bases outside the gene matches.

V is TRBV6-5 and J is TRBJ2-3, with 8 bases lining up with TRBD2. Germline V gives CDR1 MNHEY, CDR2 SVGAGI. This CDR3 is built from 15 residues. J gave up 4 bases and V 4 bases, and 7 bases lay outside the gene matches. The CDR3 nucleotides read TGTGCCAGCAGTTCCCCCCGGGGGGGGGCAGATACGCAGTATTTT. Translation gives CASSSPRGGADTQYF.

This clone was detected only a few times. This chain links TRBV2 with TRBJ2-1; 16 positions match TRBD2. V dropped 1 base and J dropped 2; count of bases not matched to a gene: 11. The CDR3 is 21 amino acids. The germline CDR1 and CDR2 sequences are SNHLY and FYNNEI. The DNA for the CDR3 is TGTGCCAGCAGTGAAGGGGGACTAGCGGGGGGGCAGTTTGGCACCTACAATGAGCAGTTCTTC. Its protein is CASSEGGLAGGQFGTYNEQFF.

The chain couples TRBV9 to TRBJ1-3, with 7 bases matching TRBD1. Germline V CDR1 and CDR2: SGDLS, YYNGEE. This CDR3 has 16 residues. V shed 4 bases, J shed 0 bases, and the junction held 7 bases outside the gene matches. The CDR3 DNA reads as TGTGCCAGCAGCCCAGGGGGACACCTCTCTGGAAACACCATATATTTT. Translation: CASSPGGHLSGNTIYF.

V and J are TRBV27 and TRBJ2-7, with D perhaps matching TRBD1 (5 bases). Germline V gene data show CDR1 as MNHEY and CDR2 as SMNVEV (reference sequence). The V end was cut by 5 bases, the J end by 6 bases, with 17 bases between. The CDR3 contains 14 residues. The chain's CDR3 is CASSPKLRQSEQYF. CDR3 nucleotides: TGTGCCAGCAGTCCCAAATTAAGACAGAGCGAGCAGTACTTC.

The V and J genes are TRBV19 and TRBJ2-2; tentative D call: TRBD2 (6 bases). The V end was cut by 3 bases, the J end by 5 bases, with 13 bases between. The length of the CDR3 is 15 residues. Germline lookup yields CDR1 LNHDA and CDR2 SQIVND (reference sequence). The CDR3: CASSISTGGTGELFF. In DNA, the CDR3 is TGTGCCAGTAGTATCTCTACCGGAGGGACCGGGGAGCTGTTTTTT.

This chain joins TRBV4-2 and TRBJ2-5; a possible D gene is TRBD2 (5 bases). V dropped 1 base and J dropped 5 bases, with 23 bases sitting between them. Germline-derived CDR1 and CDR2 are LGHNA and YNFKEQ. The CDR3 has 18 residues. The CDR3 DNA follows: TGTGCCAGCAGCCAAGGGATAGTCTGGACTGTGTTTCGGGAGACCCAGTACTTC. It specifies CASSQGIVWTVFRETQYF.

This clone occurred once. The chain couples TRBV27 to TRBJ2-7; TRBD1 matches 7 bases. This CDR3 has 15 residues. The J segment lost 0 bases and the V segment lost 5 bases, leaving 7 bases of the junction unmatched. The germline V gene encodes CDR1 MNHEY and CDR2 SMNVEV (reference sequence). The CDR3 is CASSALQGSSYEQYF. DNA of the CDR3: TGTGCCAGCAGTGCTCTACAGGGGAGCTCCTACGAGCAGTACTTC.

For the CDR3, the DNA is TGCGCCAGCAGCAGTACCGGGGGAGGTGAAAAACTGTTTTTT. Its translation is CASSSTGGGEKLFF. The J gene is TRBJ1-4, the V gene TRBV5-1; D perhaps matches TRBD1 (5 bases). The V end was cut by 4 bases, the J end by 7 bases, with 14 bases between. The CDR3 spans 14 residues. Germline loops: CDR1 SGHRS, CDR2 YFSETQ.

In its sample, this clone was seen a few times. This chain connects TRBV5-6 to TRBJ2-7; TRBD1 might be the D (5 bases). CDR1 and CDR2 from the germline V gene are SGHDT and YYEEEE. Trimming shortened V by 4 bases and J by 4 bases, and 9 bases separated the two germline ends. The CDR3 is made up of 12 amino acids. The CDR3 loop is CASSQGVYEQYF. The CDR3 DNA reads TGTGCCAGCAGCCAAGGGGTTTACGAGCAGTACTTC.

The chain has TRBV5-1 and TRBJ1-4; tentative D call: TRBD1 (6 bases). The germline V gene encodes CDR1 SGHRS and CDR2 YFSETQ. V was pared by 4 bases and J by 0 bases, with 10 bases between. CDR3 length: 15 amino acids. The CDR3 loop is CASSPDRATNEKLFF. CDR3 DNA: TGCGCCAGCAGCCCGGACAGAGCAACTAATGAAAAACTGTTTTTT.

This clone has a single count. The rearrangement joins TRBV27 to TRBJ2-7; 7 nucleotides agree with TRBD2. The CDR3 runs to 16 residues. In germline, CDR1 is MNHEY, CDR2 SMNVEV (reference sequence). The junction had 10 bases not matched to a gene; V was cut back by 2 bases and J by 3 bases. CDR3 DNA: TGTGCCAGCAGTTTACGGGTCGGGGGGTCAATCTACGAGCAGTACTTC. Protein sequence: CASSLRVGGSIYEQYF.